Below, 4 T cell receptor delta chains from the same sample are listed, as sequenced in a study of γδ T cells in repeated Plasmodium falciparum infection. Vgamma9/Vdelta2+ and Vdelta2-negative gammadelta T cells were flow-sorted from PBMC for bulk sequencing. TCRdb re-called the multiplex PCR reads using CATT. Of around 46,000 delta-chain clones in the sample, roughly 1.6% are singletons; the top ten hold about 9.1%. Sequencing was done on a sample of gamma-delta T cells from blood. These receptors were obtained from a pool of human donors (malaria-infected and uninfected, not separated).

There are a few counts of this clone. A far bigger clonotype differs at one base, so this is likely a read error. The same CDR3 arises from other DNA sequences in this sample as well. The chain is built from TRDV1 and TRDJ1, with a weak D call TRDD3 (6 bases). In the absence of a J gene in TCRdb, the DNA was matched to germline to assign it here. Germline V gene data show CDR1 as TSWWSYY and CDR2 as QGS. CDR3 length: 19 amino acids. The CDR3 here is CALGEFPRGLGTMGDKLIF. The DNA of the CDR3 is TGTGCCCTTGGGGAATTTCCGCGAGGGCTGGGGACTATGGGCGATAAACTCATCTTT.

On this clone: TCRdb shows a much larger clone's protein in place of this DNA's translation, and the two differ at residue 3, likely through a read error; the protein shown is translated from the DNA. This chain connects TRDV1 to TRDJ1; 7 nucleotides align to TRDD3. The CDR3 runs to 19 residues. CDR1 is TSWWSYY and CDR2 is QGS in the germline V gene. The CDR3 reads CAPGEPSGGSPPHTDKLIF. In DNA, the CDR3 is TGTGCTCCTGGGGAACCCTCCGGGGGATCCCCTCCACACACCGATAAACTCATCTTT.

On this clone: TCRdb's protein for this DNA is that of a much larger clone and differs from the translation at residue 13, likely a read error; the protein shown is the DNA translation. The chain combines TRDV1 with TRDJ1; TRDD2 agrees at 7 bases. V gave up 0 bases and J gave up 8 bases; unmatched junction bases: 18. The CDR3 loop spans 18 amino acids. Germline lookup yields CDR1 TSWWSYY and CDR2 QGS. The CDR3 loop reads CALGELFPSSLTTRKLIF. DNA of the CDR3: TGTGCTCTTGGGGAACTTTTTCCTTCCTCCCTTACGACCAGGAAACTCATCTTT.

This clone was counted ten times or more. The TCRdb record carries a much larger clone's protein, which differs from this DNA's translation at residue 17; a read error is the likely cause, and the protein listed here is the DNA translation. This chain connects TRDV1 to TRDJ1; D is unresolved. In germline, CDR1 is TSWWSYY, CDR2 QGS. This CDR3 has 22 amino acids. V was cut by 5 bases and J by 4 bases, with 38 bases left in between. DNA of the CDR3: TGTGCTCTTGGGTTTCAACCGTCCACAGCGGTACTGAGGGTCTTTAAGATCGATAAACTCATCTTT. Translated: CALGFQPSTAVLRVFKIDKLIF.